A single sample is the source of the 7 T cell receptor beta chains below, sequenced in a study of T cell responses to AZD1222 COVID-19 vaccine. Repertoires were generated with immunoSEQ multiplex PCR, while TCRdb's copy carries only in-frame clones and drops some. This sample has 90,000 to 130,000 clones, with roughly 89% found just once. The sequences come from peripheral blood, collected 28 days after the second AZD1222 dose. These TCRs come from an adult who received the AZD1222 COVID-19 vaccine.

The chain couples TRBV9 to TRBJ2-3; 9 bases agree with TRBD2. The germline gives CDR1 SGDLS, CDR2 YYNGEE. The length of the CDR3 is 16 residues. The ends lost 3 bases at V and 0 bases at J; junction bases unmatched: 5. The CDR3 nucleotides read TGTGCCAGCAGCGACAGACTAGCGGCTAGCACAGATACGCAGTATTTT. Amino acid sequence: CASSDRLAASTDTQYF.

J is TRBJ2-7 and V is TRBV30, with TRBD1 matching over 7 bases. With 3 bases clipped from V and 3 bases from J, the junction kept 5 bases outside the gene matches. This CDR3 region has 13 residues. Germline V lookup: CDR1 GTSNPN, CDR2 SVGIG (reference sequence). For the CDR3, the DNA is TGTGCCTGGAGGAGGGACAGAAGCTACGAGCAGTACTTC. It translates to CAWRRDRSYEQYF.

The genes are TRBV6-6 and TRBJ2-5; TRBD1 is a possible D gene (6 bases). The V end was cut by 6 bases, the J end by 5 bases, with 16 bases between. This CDR3 comprises 14 residues. Germline V gene lookup returns CDR1 MNHNY and CDR2 SVGAGI (reference sequence). Here the CDR3 DNA reads TGTGCCAGCAGAGAAACAGGGTCCGGGGAGACCCAGTACTTC. It yields the protein CASRETGSGETQYF.

The chain recombines TRBV6-5 with TRBJ1-4; no clear D. Germline CDR1 is MNHEY and CDR2 is SVGAGI. The CDR3 is 13 residues long. V lost 6 bases, J lost 5 bases, and 10 bases lay in between. The CDR3 nucleotides read TGTGCCAGCAGCAGGACCGAGAATGAAAAACTGTTTTTT. Amino acid sequence: CASSRTENEKLFF.

The CDR3 is CASSLTGRETQYF. The CDR3 coding sequence is TGTGCCAGCAGCTTGACAGGGAGGGAGACCCAGTACTTC. The chain combines TRBV5-6 with TRBJ2-5; D is possibly TRBD1 or TRBD2 (6 bases each). This CDR3 spans 13 amino acids. V was cut by 1 base and J by 5 bases, with 9 bases left in between. CDR1 SGHDT and CDR2 YYEEEE come from the germline V gene.

The CDR3 sequence: CASSQDYRAGTEAFF. DNA for the CDR3: TGCGCCAGCAGCCAAGACTACAGGGCGGGCACTGAAGCTTTCTTT. V and J are TRBV4-3 and TRBJ1-1; D possibly corresponds to TRBD1 (6 bases). The V gene's germline CDR1 is LGHNA and CDR2 YSLEER. The CDR3 sequence is 15 residues long. V was clipped by 0 bases and J by 4 bases, with 12 bases between them.

This clone came up once. CDR3 nucleotides: TGTGCCAGCACCCTCGACAGGGTGGGTGGCTACACCTTC. This encodes CASTLDRVGGYTF. The chain is built from TRBV12-3 or TRBV12-4 and TRBJ1-2, with 7 nucleotides matching TRBD1. J gave up 7 bases and V 7 bases, and 9 bases lay outside the gene matches. The CDR3 sequence is 13 residues long.